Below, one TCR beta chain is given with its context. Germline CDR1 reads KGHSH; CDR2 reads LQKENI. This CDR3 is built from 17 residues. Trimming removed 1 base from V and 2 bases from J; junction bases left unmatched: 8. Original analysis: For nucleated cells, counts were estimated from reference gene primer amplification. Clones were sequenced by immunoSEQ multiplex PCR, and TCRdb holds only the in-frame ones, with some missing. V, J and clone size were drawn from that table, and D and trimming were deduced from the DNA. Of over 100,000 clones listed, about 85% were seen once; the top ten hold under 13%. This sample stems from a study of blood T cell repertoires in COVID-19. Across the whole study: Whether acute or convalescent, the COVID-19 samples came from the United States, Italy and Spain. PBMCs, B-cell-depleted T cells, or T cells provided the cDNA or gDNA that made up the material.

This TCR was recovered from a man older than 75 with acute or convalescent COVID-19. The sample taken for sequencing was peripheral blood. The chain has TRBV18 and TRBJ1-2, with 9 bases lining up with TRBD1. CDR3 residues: CASSPREAQGANYGYTF. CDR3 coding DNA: TGTGCCAGCTCACCACGTGAGGCACAGGGGGCCAACTATGGCTACACCTTC.